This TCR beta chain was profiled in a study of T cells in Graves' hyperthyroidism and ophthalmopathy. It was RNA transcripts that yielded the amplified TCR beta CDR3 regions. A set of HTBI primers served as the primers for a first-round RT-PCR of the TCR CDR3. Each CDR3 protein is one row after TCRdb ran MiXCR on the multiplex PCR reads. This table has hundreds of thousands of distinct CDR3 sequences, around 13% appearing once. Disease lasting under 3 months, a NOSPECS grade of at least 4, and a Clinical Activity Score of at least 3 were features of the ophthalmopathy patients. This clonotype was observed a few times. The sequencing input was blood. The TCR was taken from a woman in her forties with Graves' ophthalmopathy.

In DNA form, the CDR3 reads TGTGCCAGCAGCCAGGACAGGGCGGGCAATCAGCCCCAGCATTTT. It is translated as CASSQDRAGNQPQHF. V gene TRBV5-5 combines with J gene TRBJ1-5; 8 bases line up with TRBD1. The CDR3 runs 15 residues. Germline CDR1 is SGHKS and CDR2 is YYEKEE (reference sequence). The V segment lost 4 bases and the J segment 2 bases; nucleotides outside the gene matches: 5.